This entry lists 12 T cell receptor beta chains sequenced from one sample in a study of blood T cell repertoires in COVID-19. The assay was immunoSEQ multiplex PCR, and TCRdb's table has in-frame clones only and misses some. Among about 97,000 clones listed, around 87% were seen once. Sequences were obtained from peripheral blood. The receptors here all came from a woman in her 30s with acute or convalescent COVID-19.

The CDR3, as DNA: TGTGCCAGCTTGCGGGGAGGGGAATCTAATTCACCCCTCCACTTT. This codes for CASLRGGESNSPLHF. The chain has TRBV6-5 and TRBJ1-6; maybe TRBD1 (5 bases). This CDR3 has 15 residues. Trimming left V 8 bases short and J 6 bases short, with 17 bases between. CDR1 and CDR2 from the germline V gene are MNHEY and SVGAGI.

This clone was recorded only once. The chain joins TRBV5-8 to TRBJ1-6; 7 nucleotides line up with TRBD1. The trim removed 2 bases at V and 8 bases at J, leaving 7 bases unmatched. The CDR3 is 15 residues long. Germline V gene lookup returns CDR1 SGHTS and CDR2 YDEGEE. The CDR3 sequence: CASSFEGALDSPLHF. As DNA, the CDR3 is TGTGCCAGCAGCTTTGAGGGGGCTTTGGATTCACCCCTCCACTTT.

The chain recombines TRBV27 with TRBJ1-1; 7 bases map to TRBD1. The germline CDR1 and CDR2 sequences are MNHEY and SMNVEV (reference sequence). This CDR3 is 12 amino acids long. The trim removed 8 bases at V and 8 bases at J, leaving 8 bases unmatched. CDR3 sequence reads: CASREFRGEAFF. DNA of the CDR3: TGTGCCAGCCGAGAGTTCAGGGGGGAAGCTTTCTTT.

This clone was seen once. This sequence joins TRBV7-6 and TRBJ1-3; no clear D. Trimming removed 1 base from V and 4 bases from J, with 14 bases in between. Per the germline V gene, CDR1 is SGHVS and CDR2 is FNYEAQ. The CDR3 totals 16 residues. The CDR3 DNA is TGTGCCAGCAGCTTAGGGGCCCAATATTCCGGAAACACCATATATTTT. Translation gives CASSLGAQYSGNTIYF.

DNA of the CDR3: TGTGCCAGCAGCTTAGTGGGCGGGACCGGGGAGCTGTTTTTT. Translating gives CASSLVGGTGELFF. The chain employs TRBV11-3 and TRBJ2-2; possible D gene TRBD2, 5 bases. CDR1 SGHNT and CDR2 YENEEA come from the germline V gene. The CDR3 runs 14 residues. V lost 1 base and J 5 bases, leaving 8 bases between the germline ends.

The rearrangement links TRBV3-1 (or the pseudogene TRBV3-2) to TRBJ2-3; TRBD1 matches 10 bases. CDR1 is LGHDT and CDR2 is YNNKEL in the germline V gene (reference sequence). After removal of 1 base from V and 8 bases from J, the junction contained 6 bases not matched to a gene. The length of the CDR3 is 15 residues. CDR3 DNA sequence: TGTGCCAGCAGCCAAGGTGGGACAGGGGATTCTACGCAGTATTTT. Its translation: CASSQGGTGDSTQYF.

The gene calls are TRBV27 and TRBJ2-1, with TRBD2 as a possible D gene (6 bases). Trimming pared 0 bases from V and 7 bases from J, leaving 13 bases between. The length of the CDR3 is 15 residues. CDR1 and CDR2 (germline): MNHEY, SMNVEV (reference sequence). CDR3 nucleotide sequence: TGTGCCAGCAGTTTATCGTTAGGAGGGAGGAATGAGCAGTTCTTC. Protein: CASSLSLGGRNEQFF.

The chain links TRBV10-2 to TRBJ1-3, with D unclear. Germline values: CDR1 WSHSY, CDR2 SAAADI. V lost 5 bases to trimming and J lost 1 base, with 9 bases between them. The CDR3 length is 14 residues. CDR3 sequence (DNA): TGCGCCAGCAGTCCACAGATTTCTGGAAACACCATATATTTT. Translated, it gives CASSPQISGNTIYF.

The CDR3 loop reads CATSDRGQVRRNEQFF. CDR3 DNA sequence: TGTGCCACCAGTGACAGGGGACAGGTCCGTCGAAATGAGCAGTTCTTC. This chain connects TRBV24-1 to TRBJ2-1; 8 bases map to TRBD1. V gave up 4 bases and J gave up 7 bases; unmatched junction bases: 11. CDR3 length equals 16 residues. In germline, CDR1 is KGHDR, CDR2 SFDVKD.

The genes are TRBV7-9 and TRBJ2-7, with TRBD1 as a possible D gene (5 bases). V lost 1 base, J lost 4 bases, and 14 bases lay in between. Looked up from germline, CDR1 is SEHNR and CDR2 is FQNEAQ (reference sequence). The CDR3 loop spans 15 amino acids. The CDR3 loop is CASSLGPREKYEQYF. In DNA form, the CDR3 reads TGTGCCAGCAGCTTAGGTCCCAGGGAAAAGTACGAGCAGTACTTC.

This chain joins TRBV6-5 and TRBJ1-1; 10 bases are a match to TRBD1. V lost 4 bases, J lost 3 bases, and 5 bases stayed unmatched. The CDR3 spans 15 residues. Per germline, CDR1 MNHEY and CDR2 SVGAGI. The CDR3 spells CASSSWTGGDTEAFF. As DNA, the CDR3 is TGTGCCAGCAGTTCTTGGACAGGGGGGGACACTGAAGCTTTCTTT.

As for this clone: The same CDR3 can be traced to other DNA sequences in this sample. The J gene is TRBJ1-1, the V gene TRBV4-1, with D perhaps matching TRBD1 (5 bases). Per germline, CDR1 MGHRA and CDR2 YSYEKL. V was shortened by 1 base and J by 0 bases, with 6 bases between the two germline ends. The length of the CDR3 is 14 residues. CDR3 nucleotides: TGCGCCAGCAGCCAAGGGGGCCTGAACACTGAAGCTTTCTTT. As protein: CASSQGGLNTEAFF.